Given below is one T cell receptor (beta chain) in context. Mismatch with germline at one junction end may stem from a read error. MiXCR, run by TCRdb on the RT-PCR reads, gives a single entry per CDR3 protein. The profile shows 150,000 to 200,000 distinct CDR3 sequences, around 28% of them singletons. The sample belongs to a study of patients and donors after allogeneic stem cell transplantation. The CDR3 runs to 14 residues. Germline V gives CDR1 SSHAT, CDR2 FNYEAQ (reference sequence). Sequencing was carried out using blood, either unsorted or a sorted T cell fraction (not recorded which). This receptor was taken from a human donor who was either an allogeneic HSCT recipient or a stem cell or donor lymphocyte infusion donor (not recorded which). It is not recorded whose cells these are; they may come from a transplant donor. The chain couples TRBV7-7 to TRBJ2-5; D might be TRBD1 (6 bases). The chain's CDR3 is CASSPTGYKETQYF. As DNA, the CDR3 is TGTGCTAGCAGCCCCACAGGGTACAAAGAGACCCAGTACTTC.